The TCR beta chain described here comes from a study of a mutant IDH1 vaccine in newly diagnosed glioma (dated by TCRdb to 2020 to 2023). Regarding the complete study: Patients received eight vaccinations in weeks 1, 3, 5, 7, 11, 15, 19 and 23, corresponding to visits V03 through V10. In the chemotherapy-containing groups, vaccination started alongside temozolomide cycles, whereas in patients who had radiotherapy alone it started 4-6 weeks after radiotherapy. Of the roughly 33 treated patients, 62.5% were male and approximately 38% were female, and a mean age of approximately 40 years was recorded. Prior to enrollment, patients had been given standard therapy consisting of radiotherapy alone, temozolomide alone, or radiochemotherapy with temozolomide, with the combination given to most patients. Peripheral blood was collected at six visits: V03 (baseline), V05, V07, V10, V12 and V13. Longitudinal TCRB deep sequencing was done for 25 to 30 treated patients, wherever samples were available for exploratory analyses. The study at large found these results: Selection of PBMC samples for TCRB deep sequencing was based on availability. Pseudoprogression seemed to be unrelated to changes in the top peripheral T cell clonotypes found by TCRB sequencing. Immune responses induced by the vaccine were seen in approximately 93% of patients across multiple MHC alleles. The authors stated that sample limitations prevented analyses of patient blood samples from being reproduced.

This sample's time point label indicates: week 23, last vaccination. Each vaccine dose, consisting of 300 ug of a 20-mer mutant IDH1 peptide in Montanide, was administered subcutaneously with topical imiquimod. The donors had newly diagnosed IDH1-mutant astrocytomas of WHO grade 3 or 4 that showed loss of nuclear ATRX. The samples were drawn from NOA16, a multicentre, single-arm, open-label phase I trial in Germany that tested a mutant IDH1 peptide vaccine in humans for the first time. Genomic DNA for TCRB sequencing was extracted from EDTA blood using the DNeasy Blood and Tissue Kit. The V end loses 7 bases and the J end loses 5 bases, and a stretch of 20 bases separates them. Its CDR3 holds 15 amino acids, cysteine through phenylalanine. The read is trimmed to its CDR3 DNA, 45 bases read in frame from base 1. Based on the germline V gene, the CDR1 and CDR2 sequences are SNHLY and FYNNEI. The library was generated by the immunoSEQ multiplex PCR assay. Following the manufacturer's protocol, the hsTCRB Kit was used to amplify rearranged TCR beta chain sequences. TCRB libraries were sequenced on an Illumina MiSeq. In the original analysis: The proprietary platform of the kit vendor was used for demultiplexing, trimming and gene mapping. The clones in this table, taken by TCRdb from immuneACCESS, are in-frame only. Not every clone is retained; where verified, under half of the shortfall comes from an unresolved V gene, and the cause of the rest is unknown. V, J and clone size derive from that table, while D and trimming were established from the DNA sequence. This sample holds fewer than 45,000 clones; 60% to 85% were observed only once. About 6.3% of the sample lies in the top ten.

The table lists this clone with a few counts. Its recognized antigen is unknown. No clone much larger than this one lies a single base away; base qualities are absent. Recombination connected TRBV2 to TRBJ1-1; 6 matching bases give a weak D call of TRBD1. The sequencing used PBMCs, collected from a glioma patient whose treatment included an IDH1 peptide vaccine. The TCR was taken from a woman in her 40s with glioma. Some clones in this sample may be carry-over from other donors' samples. The DNA is TGTGCCAGCATCGAACAGGGAGTGGAGGGAACTGAAGCTTTCTTT. Its amino acids are CASIEQGVEGTEAFF.